This entry features one T cell receptor beta chain sequence. This sample is part of a study of blood T cell repertoires in COVID-19. Background on the study: Material from acute and convalescent COVID-19 was sourced from the United States, Italy and Spain. Sources were T cells, B-cell-depleted T cells, or PBMCs; the material itself was cDNA or gDNA.

Authors' methods: Researchers report that nucleated cell counts were estimated from reference gene primer amplification. The assay was immunoSEQ multiplex PCR, and TCRdb's table has in-frame clones only and misses some. From that table come the V and J calls and clone size; the DNA was used to work out D and trimming. This sample has 200,000 to 250,000 clones, with about 89% found just once. This sequence was found in a woman aged 55-70 years who had recovered from COVID-19. The specimen sequenced was peripheral blood.

The CDR3 DNA reads TGTGCCAGCAGCTCAGTTGACAGAGAAATAGGGTATGGCTACACCTTC. It codes for CASSSVDREIGYGYTF. The genes are TRBV13 and TRBJ1-2; possible D gene TRBD1, 5 bases. Germline lookup yields CDR1 PRHDT and CDR2 FYEKMQ (reference sequence). The CDR3 is 16 amino acids. V lost 4 bases to trimming and J lost 5 bases, with 20 bases between them. The full variable domain, in which reference TRBV13 and TRBJ1-2 provide the parts outside the CDR3, is AAGVIQSPRHLIKEKRETATLKCYPIPRHDTVYWYQQGPGQDPQFLISFYEKMQSDKGSIPDRFSAQQFSDYHSELNMSSLELGDSALYFCASSSVDREIGYGYTFGSGTRLTVV.